The rows below give T cell receptor beta chains drawn from one sample of a study of cytomegalovirus exposure and HLA in healthy donors. Sequencing was performed with immunoSEQ multiplex PCR; in TCRdb, only in-frame clones are kept and a portion is missing. The profile covers about 98,000 clones, with about 69% appearing a single time and more than 4.5% taken by the ten largest. Input material: PBMCs. These receptors originate from a human donor in good health. Each CDR3 is given without its conserved first and last residue.

V	J	CDR3
TRBV9	TRBJ1-3	ASSDDRGAGNTIY
TRBV11-2	TRBJ2-1	ASSQLLVNEQF
TRBV14	TRBJ2-7	ASSLLLAGRDEQY
TRBV6-5	TRBJ2-2	ASRKDRARGELF
TRBV18	TRBJ2-7	ASSLEAGGNYEQY
TRBV5-1	TRBJ2-1	ASSFTAGGNEQF
TRBV2	TRBJ2-2	ASSDLFLGLAGMDTGELF
TRBV5-1	TRBJ2-3	ASSLNPTLTSAGDTQY
TRBV7-7	TRBJ2-5	ASSLSGRAAGETQY
TRBV4-1	TRBJ2-3	ASSSAWTSGSTDTQY
TRBV27	TRBJ2-7	ASSKGNVREQY
TRBV29-1	TRBJ1-5	SVGQGAGQPQH
TRBV18	TRBJ1-1	ASSPSLWTGESMNTEAF
TRBV2	TRBJ2-7	ASSDGLAGVYEQY
TRBV28	TRBJ2-7	ASSFGGGFSYEQY
TRBV2	TRBJ2-7	ASSRRLAGVPYEQY
TRBV27	TRBJ1-5	ASSLSYPTGDNQPQH
TRBV30	TRBJ2-1	AWSALAGSEF
TRBV19	TRBJ2-2	ASSIMGGGELF
TRBV2	TRBJ1-1	ASRDSLRNTEAF
TRBV27	TRBJ2-5	ASSSLPLGAWSQETQY
TRBV6-1	TRBJ2-7	ASSPRQAYEQY
TRBV27	TRBJ1-2	ASSSSNYGYT
TRBV19	TRBJ2-1	ASSRGGTSHNEQF
TRBV19	TRBJ1-1	ASSIDQAGGLNTEAF
TRBV4-1	TRBJ2-1	ASSQDPASGRYEQF
TRBV11-2	TRBJ2-7	ASSPRDRDGEQY
TRBV30	TRBJ1-1	AWSQFWQGGWGTEAF
TRBV6-6	TRBJ2-7	ASRQGHSYEQY
TRBV5-1	TRBJ2-5	ASSWGGETQY
TRBV7-8	TRBJ2-1	ASSLLLASMSEQF
TRBV29-1	TRBJ1-1	SALFMNTEAF
TRBV7-9	TRBJ1-3	ASRSGISGNTIY
TRBV11-2	TRBJ2-3	ASSLGPGLAVTDTQY
TRBV29-1	TRBJ2-1	SVRDRGTYNEQF
TRBV7-2	TRBJ2-3	ASSLVGTSGVGAYTQY
TRBV7-9	TRBJ2-3	ASSLDLGTSSVDTQY
TRBV15	TRBJ1-1	ATSRTQGAEAF
TRBV4-2	TRBJ2-7	ASSQDFGDPSYEQY
TRBV4-1	TRBJ2-7	ASSHGTGTFYEQY
TRBV18	TRBJ2-1	ASSPGTSGRNEQF
TRBV28	TRBJ1-5	ASSDMVQQPQH
TRBV5-4	TRBJ2-1	ASSGAMLGEQF
TRBV7-9	TRBJ1-4	ASSLLGQGDEKLF
TRBV19	TRBJ2-7	ASSILAGGSGGDEQY
TRBV11-2	TRBJ2-7	ASSPPQGSYEQY
TRBV28	TRBJ2-1	ASSFRGGLAGDNEQF
TRBV4-1	NA	ASSQRPGTSAYEQY